The 19 T cell receptor beta chains given below trace back to one sample, sequenced in a study of T cells after yellow fever vaccination. TCRdb fed the 5' RACE reads into MiXCR, producing one record per CDR3 protein. The table records about 120,000 distinct CDR3 sequences, nearly 15% of them present only once. Sequencing used CD8+ T cells sorted from PBMCs, obtained 5 days after the yellow fever booster vaccination. These receptors were taken from a man in his late teens or twenties who received the YFV17D yellow fever vaccine.

This clonotype was seen a handful of times. The gene calls are TRBV4-1 and TRBJ1-5; the D gene is possibly TRBD1 (6 bases). This CDR3 has 15 residues. Germline V gene data show CDR1 as MGHRA and CDR2 as YSYEKL. Trimming removed 0 bases at V and 3 bases at J, with 9 bases between. This CDR3 reads CASSQESGANQPQHF. The DNA for the CDR3 is TGCGCCAGCAGCCAAGAATCAGGGGCCAATCAGCCCCAGCATTTT.

This clonotype turned up a few times. V is TRBV12-3 or TRBV12-4 and J is TRBJ2-7; no clear D gene. This CDR3 has 12 amino acids. The V and J ends lost 4 bases and 6 bases respectively, with 10 bases between them. The CDR3 sequence: CASSSETLEQYF. In DNA, the CDR3 is TGTGCCAGCAGTTCTGAGACCCTCGAGCAGTACTTC.

This clonotype was detected a few times. V gene TRBV15 combines with J gene TRBJ2-2, with D possibly TRBD2 on 5 matching bases. V lost 1 base to trimming and J lost 4 bases, with 7 bases between them. The CDR3 covers 14 residues. The germline gives CDR1 LNHNV, CDR2 YYDKDF (reference sequence). The CDR3 sequence: CATSRGRGTGELFF. The CDR3 DNA sequence: TGTGCCACCAGCAGAGGTCGGGGCACCGGGGAGCTGTTTTTT. The variable domain in full, with the rest retrieved from reference TRBV15 and TRBJ2-2, is DAMVIQNPRYQVTQFGKPVTLSCSQTLNHNVMYWYQQKSSQAPKLLFHYYDKDFNNEADTPDNFQSRRPNTSFCFLDIRSPGLGDTAMYLCATSRGRGTGELFFGEGSRLTVL.

The chain links TRBV7-2 to TRBJ1-1; 11 bases are shared with TRBD1. With 10 bases clipped from V and 1 base from J, the junction kept 14 bases outside the gene matches. Germline V lookup: CDR1 SGHTA, CDR2 FQGNSA. The CDR3 spans 17 residues. The CDR3 loop reads CATSNRDRGWRNTEAFF. In DNA, the CDR3 is TGTGCCACATCAAACCGGGACAGGGGGTGGAGGAACACTGAAGCTTTCTTT.

This clonotype was observed at least ten times. The chain uses TRBV6-6 and TRBJ2-7, with D perhaps assigned TRBD1 or TRBD2 (5 bases each). V was clipped by 0 bases and J by 3 bases, with 12 bases between them. CDR1 and CDR2 (germline): MNHNY, SVGAGI (reference sequence). The CDR3 spans 15 residues. In DNA, the CDR3 is TGTGCCAGCAGTTACTCCGGGGCGGCCAGCTACGAGCAGTACTTC. As protein: CASSYSGAASYEQYF.

V and J are TRBV6-6 and TRBJ1-2, with a possible D match to TRBD1 (6 bases). Trimming cost V 2 bases and J 3 bases, with 10 bases left between them. The CDR3 spans 14 residues. CDR1 MNHNY and CDR2 SVGAGI come from the germline V gene (reference sequence). CDR3 nucleotides: TGTGCCAGCAGTTACCCCGGGGGGCACTATGGCTACACCTTC. It codes for CASSYPGGHYGYTF.

This clonotype has at least ten counts. This rearrangement joins TRBV25-1 to TRBJ2-3; 11 nucleotides match TRBD2. Germline V lookup: CDR1 MGHDK, CDR2 SYGVNS. Trimming cost V 8 bases and J 3 bases; bases outside gene matches: 10. The CDR3 covers 16 residues. CDR3 protein: CASESPGTSGTDTQYF. The CDR3 coding sequence is TGTGCCAGCGAATCACCCGGGACTAGCGGTACAGATACGCAGTATTTT.

V and J are TRBV10-3 and TRBJ1-2; unclear D gene. The germline V gene encodes CDR1 ENHRY and CDR2 SYGVKD. Deletions cut 6 bases from V and 3 bases from J, with 11 bases between. CDR3 size: 13 residues. The CDR3: CAISSTADYGYTF. CDR3 DNA sequence: TGTGCCATCAGCTCCACAGCAGACTATGGCTACACCTTC.

This clonotype was picked up a small number of times. The chain combines TRBV14 with TRBJ2-3, with a possible D match to TRBD2 (6 bases). Trimming left V 1 base short and J 0 bases short, with 14 bases between. The CDR3 is 17 amino acids. Germline V gives CDR1 SGHDN, CDR2 FVKESK. This CDR3 is CASSQGVLRGSTDTQYF. The CDR3 DNA reads as TGTGCCAGCAGCCAAGGGGTCCTGCGGGGAAGCACAGATACGCAGTATTTT.

The chain links TRBV4-1 to TRBJ2-3; TRBD2 matches 10 bases. The CDR3 sequence is 18 residues long. J gave up 2 bases and V 0 bases, and 8 bases lay outside the gene matches. From germline, CDR1 is MGHRA and CDR2 YSYEKL. CDR3 region: CASSQDPALAGHTDTQYF. The CDR3 region has the DNA TGCGCCAGCAGCCAAGATCCCGCACTAGCGGGACACACAGATACGCAGTATTTT.

This sequence joins TRBV29-1 and TRBJ2-1; D unclear. V dropped 3 bases and J dropped 6 bases, with 15 bases sitting between them. The germline gives CDR1 SQVTM, CDR2 ANQGSEA. This CDR3 region has 14 residues. CDR3 nucleotide sequence: TGCAGCGTTGATCCGAATTTGGGTGGCAATGAGCAGTTCTTC. Amino acids: CSVDPNLGGNEQFF.

The chain carries TRBV11-3 and TRBJ2-1, with 7 bases that match TRBD2. The junction had 9 bases not matched to a gene; V was cut back by 0 bases and J by 4 bases. From germline, CDR1 is SGHNT and CDR2 YENEEA. This CDR3 is 17 amino acids long. CDR3 in amino acids: CASSLESGLGSYNEQFF. The CDR3 nucleotides read TGTGCCAGCAGCTTAGAATCCGGACTAGGGAGTTACAATGAGCAGTTCTTC.

In this sample, this clonotype turned up a few times. V and J are TRBV9 and TRBJ2-5; the match to TRBD2 covers 7 bases. The trim removed 2 bases at V and 5 bases at J, leaving 3 bases unmatched. Germline-derived CDR1 and CDR2 are SGDLS and YYNGEE. The CDR3 totals 13 residues. CDR3: CASSVSGGETQYF. DNA of the CDR3: TGTGCCAGCAGCGTTTCCGGGGGGGAGACCCAGTACTTC.

This chain joins TRBV27 and TRBJ2-6; the match to TRBD1 covers 9 bases. Germline loops: CDR1 MNHEY, CDR2 SMNVEV (reference sequence). After removal of 6 bases from V and 3 bases from J, the junction contained 6 bases not matched to a gene. CDR3 length equals 16 residues. CDR3 loop: CASSLQGAVGANVLTF. The CDR3 DNA sequence: TGTGCCAGCAGCTTACAGGGGGCGGTTGGGGCCAACGTCCTGACTTTC.

There are a few counts of this clonotype. The rearrangement links TRBV11-2 to TRBJ2-5, with D possibly matching TRBD1 (6 bases). V lost 5 bases to trimming and J lost 5 bases, with 18 bases between them. This CDR3 contains 15 residues. Germline CDR1 and CDR2: SGHAT and FQNNGV. The CDR3 spells CASSERGGVWETQYF. CDR3 bases: TGTGCCAGCAGCGAGAGAGGGGGAGTTTGGGAGACCCAGTACTTC.

This sequence joins TRBV7-9 and TRBJ1-4; the D is unclear. CDR1 SEHNR and CDR2 FQNEAQ come from the germline V gene (reference sequence). This CDR3 has 14 residues. V was pared by 4 bases and J by 6 bases, with 12 bases between. The CDR3 DNA follows: TGTGCCAGCAGCTCCCGGGGTTTGGATGAAAAACTGTTTTTT. This sequence encodes CASSSRGLDEKLFF.

V gene TRBV5-1 combines with J gene TRBJ1-1; the D gene is possibly TRBD1 (5 bases). Between the trimmed V and J ends, which lost 1 base and 5 bases, there was a span of 6 bases. The CDR3 length is 12 residues. Germline CDR1 and CDR2: SGHRS and YFSETQ. The CDR3 region has the DNA TGCGCCAGCAGCTTGACAGGTACTGAAGCTTTCTTT. Its protein is CASSLTGTEAFF.

This clonotype has just a few counts. This chain connects TRBV3-1 to TRBJ2-6; D is undetermined. Germline V gives CDR1 LGHDT, CDR2 YNNKEL (reference sequence). The CDR3 runs to 14 residues. The V end lost 0 bases, the J end lost 2 bases, and 2 bases lay between the germline ends. The CDR3 DNA sequence: TGTGCCAGCAGCCAAGAAGCTGGGGCCAACGTCCTGACTTTC. Residues: CASSQEAGANVLTF.

This clonotype was counted only a few times. The V and J genes are TRBV27 and TRBJ2-5; no clear D. Germline loops: CDR1 MNHEY, CDR2 SMNVEV (reference sequence). The germline V and J ends were trimmed by 0 bases and 7 bases, with 9 bases remaining between them. CDR3 length equals 13 residues. The CDR3 DNA sequence: TGTGCCAGCAGTTTATCGTTTTTCGGGACCCAGTACTTC. As protein: CASSLSFFGTQYF.